The subject of this entry is one T cell receptor beta chain. These data are taken from a study of shared clonotypes between healthy human individuals. The method was immunoSEQ multiplex PCR; TCRdb's version includes in-frame clones alone and lacks a portion of them. The sample records more than 550,000 clones, about 92% being singletons. Trimming stripped 5 bases from V and 1 base from J, with 14 bases between. The CDR3 has 15 amino acids. The germline V gene encodes CDR1 MNHEY and CDR2 SVGAGI. The TCR sequence derives from a man younger than 30 in good health. Some clones in this sample may be carry-over from other donors' samples. This chain links TRBV6-5 with TRBJ2-5; D may be TRBD1 or TRBD2 (6 bases each). Source material: memory CD8+ T cells from PBMCs. The subset denotes: CD45RO+ cells pooled with CCR7-negative TemRA cells. The CDR3 DNA reads TGTGCCAGCAGTGCCACCCGGGGGCCCCAAGAGACCCAGTACTTC. This codes for CASSATRGPQETQYF.